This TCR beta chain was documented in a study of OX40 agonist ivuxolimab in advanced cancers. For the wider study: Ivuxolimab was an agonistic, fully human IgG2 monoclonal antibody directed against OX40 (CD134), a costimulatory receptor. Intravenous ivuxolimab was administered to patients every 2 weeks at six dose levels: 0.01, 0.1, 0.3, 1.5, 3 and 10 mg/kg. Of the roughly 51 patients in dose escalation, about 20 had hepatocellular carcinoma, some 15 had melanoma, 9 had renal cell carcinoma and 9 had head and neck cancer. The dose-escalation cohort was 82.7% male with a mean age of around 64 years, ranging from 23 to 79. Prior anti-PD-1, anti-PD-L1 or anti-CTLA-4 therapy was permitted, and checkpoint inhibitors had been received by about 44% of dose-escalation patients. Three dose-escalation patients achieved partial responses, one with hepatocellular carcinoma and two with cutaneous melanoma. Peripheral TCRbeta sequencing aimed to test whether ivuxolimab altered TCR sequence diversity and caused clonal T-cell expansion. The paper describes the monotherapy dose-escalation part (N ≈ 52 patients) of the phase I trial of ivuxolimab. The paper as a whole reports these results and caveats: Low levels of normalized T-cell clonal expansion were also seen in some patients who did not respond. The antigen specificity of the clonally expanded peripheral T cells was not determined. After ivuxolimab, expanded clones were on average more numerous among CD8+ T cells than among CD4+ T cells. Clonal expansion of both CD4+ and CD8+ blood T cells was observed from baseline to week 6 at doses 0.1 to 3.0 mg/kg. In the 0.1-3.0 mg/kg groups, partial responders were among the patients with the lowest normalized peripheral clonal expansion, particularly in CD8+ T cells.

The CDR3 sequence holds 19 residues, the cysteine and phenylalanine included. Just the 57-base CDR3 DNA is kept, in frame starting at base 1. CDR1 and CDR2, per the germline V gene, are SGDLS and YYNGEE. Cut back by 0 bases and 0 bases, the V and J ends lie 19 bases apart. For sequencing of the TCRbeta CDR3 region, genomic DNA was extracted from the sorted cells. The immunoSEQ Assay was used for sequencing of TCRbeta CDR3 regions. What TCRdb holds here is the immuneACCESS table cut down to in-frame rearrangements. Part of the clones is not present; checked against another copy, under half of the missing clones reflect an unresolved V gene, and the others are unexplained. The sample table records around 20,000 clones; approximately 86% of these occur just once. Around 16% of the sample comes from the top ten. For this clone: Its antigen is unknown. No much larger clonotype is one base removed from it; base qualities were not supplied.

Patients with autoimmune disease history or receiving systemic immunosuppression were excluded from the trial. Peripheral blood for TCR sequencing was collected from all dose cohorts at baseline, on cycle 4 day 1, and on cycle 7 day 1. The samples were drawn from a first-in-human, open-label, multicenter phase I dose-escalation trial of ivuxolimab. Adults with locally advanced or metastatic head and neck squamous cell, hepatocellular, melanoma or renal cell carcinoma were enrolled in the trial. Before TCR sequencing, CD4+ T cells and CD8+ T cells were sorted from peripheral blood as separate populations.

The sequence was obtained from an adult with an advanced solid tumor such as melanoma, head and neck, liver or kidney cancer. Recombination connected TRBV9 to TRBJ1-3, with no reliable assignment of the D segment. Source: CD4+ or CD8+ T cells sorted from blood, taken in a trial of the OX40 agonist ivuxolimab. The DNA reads TGTGCCAGCAGCGTAGCAGGACGGGCTACCTACGACTCTGGAAACACCATATATTTT. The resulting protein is CASSVAGRATYDSGNTIYF.